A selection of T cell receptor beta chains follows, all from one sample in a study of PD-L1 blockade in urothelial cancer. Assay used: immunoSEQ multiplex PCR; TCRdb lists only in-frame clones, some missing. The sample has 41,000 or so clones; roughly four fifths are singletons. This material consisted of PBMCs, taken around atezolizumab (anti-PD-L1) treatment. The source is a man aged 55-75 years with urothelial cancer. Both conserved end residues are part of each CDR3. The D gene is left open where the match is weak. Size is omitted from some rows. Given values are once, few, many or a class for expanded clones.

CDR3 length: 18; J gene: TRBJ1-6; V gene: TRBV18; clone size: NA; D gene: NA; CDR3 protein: CASSPASGRQVGASPLHF; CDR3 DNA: TGTGCCAGCTCACCCGCGTCGGGGAGACAGGTCGGGGCCTCACCCCTCCACTTT
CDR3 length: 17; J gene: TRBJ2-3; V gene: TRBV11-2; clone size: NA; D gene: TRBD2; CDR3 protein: CASSQGVRGGRTDTQYF; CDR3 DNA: TGTGCCAGCAGCCAAGGGGTTCGGGGGGGGCGCACAGATACGCAGTATTTT
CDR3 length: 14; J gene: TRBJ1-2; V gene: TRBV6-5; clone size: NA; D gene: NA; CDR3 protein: CASSYSGNNYGYTF; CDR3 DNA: TGTGCCAGCAGTTACTCCGGGAATAACTATGGCTACACCTTC
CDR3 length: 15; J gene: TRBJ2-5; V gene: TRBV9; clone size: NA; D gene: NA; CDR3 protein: CASSVAGTAQETQYF; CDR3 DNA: TGTGCCAGCAGCGTAGCTGGCACAGCTCAAGAGACCCAGTACTTC
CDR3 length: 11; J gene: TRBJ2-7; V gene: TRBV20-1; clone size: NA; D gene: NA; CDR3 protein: CSVRTAYEQYF; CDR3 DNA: TGCAGTGTTCGGACAGCCTACGAGCAGTACTTC
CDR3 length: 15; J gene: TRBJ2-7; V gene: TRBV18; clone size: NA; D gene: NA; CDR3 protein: CASSPPGPTSYEQYF; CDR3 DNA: TGTGCCAGCTCACCACCGGGGCCAACCTCCTACGAGCAGTACTTC
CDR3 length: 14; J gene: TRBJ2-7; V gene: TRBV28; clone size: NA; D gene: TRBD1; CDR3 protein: CASSGDRERYEQYF; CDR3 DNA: TGTGCCAGCAGCGGGGACAGGGAGAGATACGAGCAGTACTTC
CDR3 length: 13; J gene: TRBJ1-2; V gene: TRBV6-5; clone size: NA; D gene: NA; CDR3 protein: CASRPDTNYGYTF; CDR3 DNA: TGTGCCAGCAGACCCGACACCAACTATGGCTACACCTTC
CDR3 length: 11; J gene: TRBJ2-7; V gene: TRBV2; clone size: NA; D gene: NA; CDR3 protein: CASSDEGEQYF; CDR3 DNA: TGTGCCAGCAGTGACGAGGGAGAGCAGTACTTC
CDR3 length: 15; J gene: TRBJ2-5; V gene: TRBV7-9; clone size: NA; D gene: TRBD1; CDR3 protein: CASSLGTGVQETQYF; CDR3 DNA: TGTGCCAGCAGCTTGGGGACAGGCGTACAAGAGACCCAGTACTTC
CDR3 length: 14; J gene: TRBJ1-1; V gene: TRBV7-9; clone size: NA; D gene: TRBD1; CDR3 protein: CASSPDRGDTEAFF; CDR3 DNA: TGTGCCAGCAGCCCAGACAGGGGAGACACTGAAGCTTTCTTT
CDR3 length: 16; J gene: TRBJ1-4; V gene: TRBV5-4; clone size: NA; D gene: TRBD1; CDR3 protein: CASSPGQGSTNEKLFF; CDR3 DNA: TGTGCCAGCAGTCCGGGACAGGGATCGACTAATGAAAAACTGTTTTTT
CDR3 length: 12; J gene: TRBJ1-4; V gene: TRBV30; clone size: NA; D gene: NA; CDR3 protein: CAWSGGNEKLFF; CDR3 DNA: TGTGCCTGGAGTGGAGGGAATGAAAAACTGTTTTTT
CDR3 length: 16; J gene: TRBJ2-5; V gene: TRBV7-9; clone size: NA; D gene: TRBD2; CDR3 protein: CASSRGIAGLQETQYF; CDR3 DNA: TGTGCCAGCAGCCGGGGGATAGCGGGGTTGCAAGAGACCCAGTACTTC
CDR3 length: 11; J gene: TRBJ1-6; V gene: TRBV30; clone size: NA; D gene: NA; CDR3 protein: CAWSKGAPLHF; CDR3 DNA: TGTGCCTGGAGTAAGGGGGCACCCCTCCACTTT
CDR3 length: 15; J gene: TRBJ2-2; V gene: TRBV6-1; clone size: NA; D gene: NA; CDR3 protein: CASSVNPGVPGELFF; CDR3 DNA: TGTGCCAGCAGTGTCAACCCAGGGGTTCCCGGGGAGCTGTTTTTT
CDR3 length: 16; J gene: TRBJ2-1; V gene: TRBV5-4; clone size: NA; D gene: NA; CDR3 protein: CASTPNRRIAFNEQFF; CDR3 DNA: TGTGCCAGCACGCCAAATCGCCGCATAGCTTTCAATGAGCAGTTCTTC
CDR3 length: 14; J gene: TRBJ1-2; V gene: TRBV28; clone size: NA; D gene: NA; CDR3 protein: CASSGVERAGGYTF; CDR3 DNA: TGTGCCAGCAGTGGGGTCGAGAGGGCCGGTGGCTACACCTTC
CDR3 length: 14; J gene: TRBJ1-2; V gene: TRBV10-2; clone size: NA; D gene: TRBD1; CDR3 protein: CASSESGTVYGYTF; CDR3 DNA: TGCGCCAGCAGTGAGTCCGGGACAGTCTATGGCTACACCTTC
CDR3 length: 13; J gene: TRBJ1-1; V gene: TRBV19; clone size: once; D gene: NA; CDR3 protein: CASSPRGDTEAFF; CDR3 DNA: TGTGCCAGTAGCCCTCGGGGGGACACTGAAGCTTTCTTT
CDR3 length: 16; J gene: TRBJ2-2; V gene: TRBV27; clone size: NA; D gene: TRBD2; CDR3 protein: CASSLRTSGGAGELFF; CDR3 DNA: TGTGCCAGCAGTTTAAGGACTAGCGGGGGGGCCGGGGAGCTGTTTTTT
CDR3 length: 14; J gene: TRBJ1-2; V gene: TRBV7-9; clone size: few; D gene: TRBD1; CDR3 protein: CASGGTGVFGGYTF; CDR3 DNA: TGTGCCAGCGGAGGGACAGGGGTGTTTGGTGGCTACACCTTC
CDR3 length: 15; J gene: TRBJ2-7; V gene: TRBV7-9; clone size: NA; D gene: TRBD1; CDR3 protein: CASSFDRGGSYEQYF; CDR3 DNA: TGTGCCAGCAGCTTTGACAGGGGAGGATCCTACGAGCAGTACTTC
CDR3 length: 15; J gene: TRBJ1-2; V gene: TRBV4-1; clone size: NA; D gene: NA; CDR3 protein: CASSQDTGGGYGYTF; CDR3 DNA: TGCGCCAGCAGCCAAGATACGGGGGGCGGCTATGGCTACACCTTC
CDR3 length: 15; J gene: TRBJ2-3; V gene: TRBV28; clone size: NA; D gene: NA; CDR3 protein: CASSAGVSSTDTQYF; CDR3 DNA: TGTGCCAGCAGCGCAGGGGTTTCGAGCACAGATACGCAGTATTTT
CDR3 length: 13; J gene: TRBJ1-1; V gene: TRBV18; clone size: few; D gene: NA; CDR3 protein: CASSHDKNTEAFF; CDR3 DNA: TGTGCCAGCTCACACGACAAGAACACTGAAGCTTTCTTT
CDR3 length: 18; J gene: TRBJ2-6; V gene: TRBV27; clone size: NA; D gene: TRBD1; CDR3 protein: CASSFGGTGLSGANVLTF; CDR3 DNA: TGTGCCAGCAGTTTCGGCGGGACAGGGCTCTCTGGGGCCAACGTCCTGACTTTC
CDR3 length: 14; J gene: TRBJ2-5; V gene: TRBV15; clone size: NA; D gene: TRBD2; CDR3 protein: CATSRTLATETQYF; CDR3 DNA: TGTGCCACCAGCAGAACACTAGCGACGGAGACCCAGTACTTC
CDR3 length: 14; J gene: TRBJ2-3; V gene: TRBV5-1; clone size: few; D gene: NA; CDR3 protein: CASSFGLSTDTQYF; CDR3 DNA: TGCGCCAGCAGCTTCGGACTGAGCACAGATACGCAGTATTTT
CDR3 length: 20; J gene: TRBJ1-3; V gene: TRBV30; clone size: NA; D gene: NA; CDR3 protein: CAFDRGRLGSLSLSGNTIYF; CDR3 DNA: TGTGCATTCGACCGAGGGCGACTTGGCTCTCTCTCTCTCTCTGGAAACACCATATATTTT
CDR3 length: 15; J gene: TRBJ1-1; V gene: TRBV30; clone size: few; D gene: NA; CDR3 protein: CAWSPQPRENTEAFF; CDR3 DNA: TGTGCCTGGAGTCCCCAACCCCGGGAGAACACTGAAGCTTTCTTT
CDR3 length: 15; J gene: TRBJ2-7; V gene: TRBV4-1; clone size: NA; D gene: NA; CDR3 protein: CASSAWDSRNYEQYF; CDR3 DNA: TGCGCCAGCAGCGCCTGGGACTCCAGAAACTACGAGCAGTACTTC
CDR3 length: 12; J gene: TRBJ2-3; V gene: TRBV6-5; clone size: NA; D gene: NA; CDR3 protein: CASTGVAGTQYF; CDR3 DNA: TGTGCCAGCACCGGGGTGGCTGGTACGCAGTATTTT
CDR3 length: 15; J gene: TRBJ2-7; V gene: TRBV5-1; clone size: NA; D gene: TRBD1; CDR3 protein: CASSLVGTATYEQYF; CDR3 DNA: TGCGCCAGCAGCTTGGTCGGGACAGCGACCTACGAGCAGTACTTC
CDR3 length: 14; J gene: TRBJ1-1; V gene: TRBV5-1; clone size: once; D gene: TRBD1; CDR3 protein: CASSLGQGWTEAFF; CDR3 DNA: TGCGCCAGCAGCTTGGGACAGGGTTGGACTGAAGCTTTCTTT
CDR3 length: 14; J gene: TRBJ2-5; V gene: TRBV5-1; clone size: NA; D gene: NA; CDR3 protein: CASSLGLRQETQYF; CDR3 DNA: TGCGCCAGCAGCTTGGGTCTCAGGCAAGAGACCCAGTACTTC
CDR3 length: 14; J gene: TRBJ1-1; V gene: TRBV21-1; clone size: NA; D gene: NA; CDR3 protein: CASDFPDRGTEAFF; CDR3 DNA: TGTGCCAGCGATTTCCCGGACAGGGGCACTGAAGCTTTCTTT
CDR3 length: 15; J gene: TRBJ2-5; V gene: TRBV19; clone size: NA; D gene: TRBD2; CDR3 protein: CASSVIAGGAGTQYF; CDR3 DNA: TGTGCCAGTAGTGTGATAGCGGGGGGTGCGGGGACCCAGTACTTC
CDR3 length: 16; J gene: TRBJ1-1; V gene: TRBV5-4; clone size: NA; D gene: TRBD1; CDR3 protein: CASSRKSTGGNTEAFF; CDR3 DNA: TGTGCCAGCAGCCGAAAAAGCACAGGGGGCAACACTGAAGCTTTCTTT
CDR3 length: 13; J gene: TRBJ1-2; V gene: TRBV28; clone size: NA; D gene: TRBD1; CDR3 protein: CASRAGGASGYTF; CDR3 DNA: TGTGCCAGCAGGGCAGGGGGCGCAAGTGGCTACACCTTC
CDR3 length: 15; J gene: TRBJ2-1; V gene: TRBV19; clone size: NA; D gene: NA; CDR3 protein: CASSRDKVPYNEQFF; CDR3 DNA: TGTGCCAGTAGCCGGGACAAAGTTCCCTACAATGAGCAGTTCTTC
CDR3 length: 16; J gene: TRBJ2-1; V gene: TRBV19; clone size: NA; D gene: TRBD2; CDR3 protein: CASSFGLAGPHNEQFF; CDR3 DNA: TGTGCCAGTAGCTTCGGACTAGCGGGGCCCCACAATGAGCAGTTCTTC
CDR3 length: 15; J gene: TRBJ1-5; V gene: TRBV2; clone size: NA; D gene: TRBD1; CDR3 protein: CASTPRGNVNQPQHF; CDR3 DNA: TGTGCCAGCACGCCCAGGGGGAATGTCAATCAGCCCCAGCATTTT
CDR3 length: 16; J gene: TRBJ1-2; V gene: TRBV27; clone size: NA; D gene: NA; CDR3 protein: CASSEGGHPANYGYTF; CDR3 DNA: TGTGCCAGCAGTGAGGGAGGACATCCAGCTAACTATGGCTACACCTTC
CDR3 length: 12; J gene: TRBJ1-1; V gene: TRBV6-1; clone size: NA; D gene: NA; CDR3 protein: CASNRGSTEAFF; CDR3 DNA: TGTGCCAGCAATCGAGGTAGCACTGAAGCTTTCTTT
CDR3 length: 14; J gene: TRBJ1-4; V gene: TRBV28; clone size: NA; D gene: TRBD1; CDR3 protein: CASRTDRGWEKLFF; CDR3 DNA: TGTGCCAGCAGGACGGACAGGGGTTGGGAAAAACTGTTTTTT
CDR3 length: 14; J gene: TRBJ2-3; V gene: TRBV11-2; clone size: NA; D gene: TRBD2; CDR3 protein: CASSPGLATDTQYF; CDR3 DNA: TGTGCCAGCAGCCCGGGACTAGCGACGGATACGCAGTATTTT
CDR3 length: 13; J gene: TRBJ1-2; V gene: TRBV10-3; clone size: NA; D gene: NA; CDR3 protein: CAIKGRGNYGYTF; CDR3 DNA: TGTGCCATCAAGGGCAGGGGCAACTATGGCTACACCTTC
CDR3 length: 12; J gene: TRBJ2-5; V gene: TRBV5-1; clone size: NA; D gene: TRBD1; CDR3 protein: CASSQGKETQYF; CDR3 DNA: TGCGCCAGTTCACAGGGGAAAGAGACCCAGTACTTC
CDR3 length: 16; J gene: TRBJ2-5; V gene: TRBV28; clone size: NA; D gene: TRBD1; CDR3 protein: CASSLGTGGGGETQYF; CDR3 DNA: TGTGCCAGCAGCCTCGGGACAGGGGGCGGAGGAGAGACCCAGTACTTC